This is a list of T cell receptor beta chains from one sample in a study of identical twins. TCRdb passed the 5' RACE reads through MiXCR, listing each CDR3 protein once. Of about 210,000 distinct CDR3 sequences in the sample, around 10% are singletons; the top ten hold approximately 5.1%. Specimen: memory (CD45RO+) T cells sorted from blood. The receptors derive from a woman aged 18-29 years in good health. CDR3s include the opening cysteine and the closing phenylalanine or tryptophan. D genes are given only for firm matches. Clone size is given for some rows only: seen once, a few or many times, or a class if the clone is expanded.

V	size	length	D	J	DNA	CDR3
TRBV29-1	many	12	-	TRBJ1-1	TGCAGCGTTGCCAGACAGAACACTGAAGCTTTCTTT	CSVARQNTEAFF
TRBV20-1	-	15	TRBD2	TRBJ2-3	TGCAGTGCTAGAGATTCAGGAGGGAGGGGCGATACGCAGTATTTT	CSARDSGGRGDTQYF
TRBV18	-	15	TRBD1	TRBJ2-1	TGTGCCAGCTCACCAAAGGACAGGGCTTACAATGAGCAGTTCTTC	CASSPKDRAYNEQFF
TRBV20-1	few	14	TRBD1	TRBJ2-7	TGCAGTGCTCAGGACAGGGGGCGCTCCTACGAGCAGTACTTC	CSAQDRGRSYEQYF
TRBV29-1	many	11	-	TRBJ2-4	TGCAGCGCAGGATTCGGGCCGATTCAGTACTTC	CSAGFGPIQYF
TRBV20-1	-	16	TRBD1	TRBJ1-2	TGCAGTGCCCCGACAGGGGATAAGCCTCCAAACTATGGCTACACCTTC	CSAPTGDKPPNYGYTF
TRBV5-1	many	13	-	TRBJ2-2	TGCGCCAGCAATCAGGGAAACACCGGGGAGCTGTTTTTT	CASNQGNTGELFF
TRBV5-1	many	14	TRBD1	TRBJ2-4	TGCGCCAGCAGCTTCGACAGGGGTAAAAACATTCAGTACTTC	CASSFDRGKNIQYF
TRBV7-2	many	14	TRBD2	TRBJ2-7	TGTGCCAGCAGCCCCGCTAGCGGTTCCTACGAGCAGTACTTC	CASSPASGSYEQYF
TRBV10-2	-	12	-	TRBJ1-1	TGCGCCAGCGAGGGCCAGAACACTGAAGCTTTCTTT	CASEGQNTEAFF
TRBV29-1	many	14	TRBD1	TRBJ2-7	TGCAGCGTATTGGACAGGGAGAGCTCCTACGAGCAGTACTTC	CSVLDRESSYEQYF
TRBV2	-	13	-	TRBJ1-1	TGTGCCACCTTGAGAGGGCCGGGCACTGAAGCTTTCTTT	CATLRGPGTEAFF
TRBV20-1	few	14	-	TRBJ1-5	TGCAGTGCTAGAGATGGGAGGACCTATCAGCCCCAGCATTTT	CSARDGRTYQPQHF
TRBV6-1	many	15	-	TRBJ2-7	TGTGCCAGCAGGTCCACCGGGACGTCAACCTACGAGCAGTACTTC	CASRSTGTSTYEQYF
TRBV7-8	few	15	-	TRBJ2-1	TGTGCCAGCAGCCCGTGGGGGCGATTTGAAAATGAGCAGTTCTTC	CASSPWGRFENEQFF
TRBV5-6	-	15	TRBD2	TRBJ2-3	TGTGCCAGCAGCGCCAGCGGGAGGAGTCCAGATACGCAGTATTTT	CASSASGRSPDTQYF
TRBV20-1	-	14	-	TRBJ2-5	TGCAGTGCTAGAGAAGTAGCCCTTACGGGGACCCAGTACTTC	CSAREVALTGTQYF
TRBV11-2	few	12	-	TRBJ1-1	TGTGCCAGCAGCTTTCTGACAGCTGAAGCTTTCTTT	CASSFLTAEAFF
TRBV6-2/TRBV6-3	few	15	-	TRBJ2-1	TGTGCCAGCCGGCCTACAACACCCACGGGAAATGAGCAGTTCTTC	CASRPTTPTGNEQFF
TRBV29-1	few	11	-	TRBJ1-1	TGCAGTGTGATGCAGAACACTGAAGCTTTCTTT	CSVMQNTEAFF
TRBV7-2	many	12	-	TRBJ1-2	TGTGCCAGCAGCTTAGACGCGGGTGGCTACACCTTC	CASSLDAGGYTF
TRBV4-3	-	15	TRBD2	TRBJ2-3	TGCGCCAGCAGCCAAGGAGCGGGAGAGGCGGATACGCAGTATTTT	CASSQGAGEADTQYF
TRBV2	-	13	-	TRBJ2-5	TGTGCCAGCAGTGAGAGGGAACAAGAGACCCAGTACTTC	CASSEREQETQYF
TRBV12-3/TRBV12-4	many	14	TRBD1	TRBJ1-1	TGTGCCAGCAGTTTGACCGGGACAGCAGCTGAAGCTTTCTTT	CASSLTGTAAEAFF
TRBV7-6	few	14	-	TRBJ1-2	TGTGCCAGCAGCGACGAATGGGGTGCGGATGGCTACACCTTC	CASSDEWGADGYTF
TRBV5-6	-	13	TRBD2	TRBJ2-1	TGTGCCAGCGCGACTAGCGCATACAATGAGCAGTTCTTC	CASATSAYNEQFF
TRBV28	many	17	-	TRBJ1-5	TGTGCCACCACAGTGCCAGGGGTTATTTTAGGCAATCAGCCCCAGCATTTT	CATTVPGVILGNQPQHF
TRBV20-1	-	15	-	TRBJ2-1	TGCAGTGCTGGATTGGGACCTTACGGCCGAAATGAGCAGTTCTTC	CSAGLGPYGRNEQFF
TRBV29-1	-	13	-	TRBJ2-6	TGCAGCGTTGACACCTCTGGGGCCAACGTCCTGACTTTC	CSVDTSGANVLTF